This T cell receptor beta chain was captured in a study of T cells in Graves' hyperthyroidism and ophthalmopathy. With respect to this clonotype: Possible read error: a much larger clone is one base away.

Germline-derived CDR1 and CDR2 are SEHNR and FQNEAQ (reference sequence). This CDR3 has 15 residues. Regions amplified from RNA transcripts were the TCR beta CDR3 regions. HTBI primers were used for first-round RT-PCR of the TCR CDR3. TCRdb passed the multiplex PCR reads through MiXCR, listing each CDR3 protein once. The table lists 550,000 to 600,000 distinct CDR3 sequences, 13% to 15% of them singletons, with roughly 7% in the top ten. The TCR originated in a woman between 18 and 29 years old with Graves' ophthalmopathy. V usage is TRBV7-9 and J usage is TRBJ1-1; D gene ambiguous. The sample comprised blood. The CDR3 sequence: CASSLEGTINTEASF. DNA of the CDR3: TGTGCCAGCAGCTTAGAGGGCACGATAAACACTGAAGCTTCCTTT.